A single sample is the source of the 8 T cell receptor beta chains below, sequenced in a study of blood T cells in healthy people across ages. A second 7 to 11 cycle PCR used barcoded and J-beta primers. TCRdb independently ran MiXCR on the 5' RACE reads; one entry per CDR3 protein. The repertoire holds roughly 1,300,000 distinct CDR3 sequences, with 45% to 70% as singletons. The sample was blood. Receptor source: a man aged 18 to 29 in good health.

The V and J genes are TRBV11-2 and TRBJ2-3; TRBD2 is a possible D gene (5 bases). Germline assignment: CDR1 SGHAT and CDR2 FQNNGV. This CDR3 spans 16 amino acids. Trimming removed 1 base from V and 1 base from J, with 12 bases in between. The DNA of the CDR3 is TGTGCCAGCAGCTTAGTAGGAGGTAGCGGCACAGATACGCAGTATTTT. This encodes CASSLVGGSGTDTQYF.

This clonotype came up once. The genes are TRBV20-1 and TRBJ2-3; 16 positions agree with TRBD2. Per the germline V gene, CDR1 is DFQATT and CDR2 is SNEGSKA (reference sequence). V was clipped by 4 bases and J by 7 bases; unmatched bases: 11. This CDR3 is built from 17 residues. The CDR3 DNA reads TGCAGTGCTACCGGGACTAGCGGGAGGGCCTCGGTTCATACGCAGTATTTT. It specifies CSATGTSGRASVHTQYF.

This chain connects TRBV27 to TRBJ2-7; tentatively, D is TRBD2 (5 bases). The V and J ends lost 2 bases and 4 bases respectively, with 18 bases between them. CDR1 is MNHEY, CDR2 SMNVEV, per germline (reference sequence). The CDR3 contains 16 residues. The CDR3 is CASSLSASLGVYEQYF. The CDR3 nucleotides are TGTGCCAGCAGTTTAAGCGCTAGCTTGGGAGTATACGAGCAGTACTTC.

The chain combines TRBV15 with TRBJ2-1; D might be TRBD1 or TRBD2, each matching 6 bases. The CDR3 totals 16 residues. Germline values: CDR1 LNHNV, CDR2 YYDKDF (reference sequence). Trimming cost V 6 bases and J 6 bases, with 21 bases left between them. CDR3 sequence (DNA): TGTGCCACCAGTTCTCTAGGGGGGAGCCCCTCCAATGAGCAGTTCTTC. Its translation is CATSSLGGSPSNEQFF.

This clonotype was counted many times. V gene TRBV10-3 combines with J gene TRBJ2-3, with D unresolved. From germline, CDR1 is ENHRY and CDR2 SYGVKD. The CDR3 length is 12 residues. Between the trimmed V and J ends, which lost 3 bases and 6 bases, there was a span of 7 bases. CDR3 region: CAISESGDTQYF. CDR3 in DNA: TGTGCCATCAGTGAAAGTGGCGATACGCAGTATTTT.

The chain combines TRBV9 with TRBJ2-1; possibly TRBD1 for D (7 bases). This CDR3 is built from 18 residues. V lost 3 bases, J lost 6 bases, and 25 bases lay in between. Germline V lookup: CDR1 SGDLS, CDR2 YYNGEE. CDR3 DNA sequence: TGTGCCAGCAGCGGGTCCAGGGGGGCGCGAGAAAATGCCAATGAGCAGTTCTTC. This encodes CASSGSRGARENANEQFF.

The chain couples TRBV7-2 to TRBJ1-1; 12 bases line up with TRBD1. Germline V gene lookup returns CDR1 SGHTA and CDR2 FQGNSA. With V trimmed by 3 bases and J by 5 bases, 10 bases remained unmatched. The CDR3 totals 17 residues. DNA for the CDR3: TGTGCCAGCAGCTTCTGGGACAGGGGGCGGGTGATGACTGAAGCTTTCTTT. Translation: CASSFWDRGRVMTEAFF.

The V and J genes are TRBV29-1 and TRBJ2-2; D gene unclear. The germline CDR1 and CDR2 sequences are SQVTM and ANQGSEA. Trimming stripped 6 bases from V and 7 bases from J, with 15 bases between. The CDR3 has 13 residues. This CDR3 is CSVHRSASGELFF. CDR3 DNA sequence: TGCAGCGTCCATCGATCTGCGAGCGGGGAGCTGTTTTTT.